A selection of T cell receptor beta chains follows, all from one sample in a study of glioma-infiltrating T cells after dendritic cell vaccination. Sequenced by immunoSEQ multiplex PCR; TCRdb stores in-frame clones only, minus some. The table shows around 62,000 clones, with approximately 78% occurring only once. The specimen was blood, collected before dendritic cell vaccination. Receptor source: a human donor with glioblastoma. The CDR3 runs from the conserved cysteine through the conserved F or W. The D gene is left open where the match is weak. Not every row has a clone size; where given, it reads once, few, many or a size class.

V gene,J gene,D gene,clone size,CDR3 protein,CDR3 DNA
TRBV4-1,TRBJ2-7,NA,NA,CASSQAYEQYF,TGCGCCAGCAGCCAAGCCTACGAGCAGTACTTC
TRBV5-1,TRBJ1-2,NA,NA,CASSFLGADDGYTF,TGCGCCAGCAGCTTCTTGGGGGCCGATGATGGCTACACCTTC
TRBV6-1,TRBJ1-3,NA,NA,CASRVPGGNTIYF,TGTGCCAGCAGGGTCCCGGGAGGAAACACCATATATTTT
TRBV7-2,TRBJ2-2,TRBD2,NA,CASSLALAGGWNGELFF,TGTGCCAGCAGCTTAGCTCTAGCGGGGGGGTGGAACGGGGAGCTGTTTTTT
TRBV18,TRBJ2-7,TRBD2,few,CASSLSGGATYEQYF,TGTGCCAGCTCGCTTAGCGGGGGGGCGACCTACGAGCAGTACTTC
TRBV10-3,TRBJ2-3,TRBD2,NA,CAISDPLALKGADTQYF,TGTGCCATCAGTGACCCACTAGCGCTGAAGGGCGCAGATACGCAGTATTTT
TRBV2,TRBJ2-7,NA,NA,CAISIRGGESYEQYF,TGTGCCATCTCGATTCGAGGGGGGGAGTCCTACGAGCAGTACTTC
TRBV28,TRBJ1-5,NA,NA,CASSPPGLSQPQHF,TGTGCCAGCAGTCCCCCAGGATTGAGTCAGCCCCAGCATTTT
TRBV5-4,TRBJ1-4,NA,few,CASSTGGSQFGKLFF,TGTGCCAGCAGCACGGGAGGGTCTCAATTTGGGAAACTGTTTTTT
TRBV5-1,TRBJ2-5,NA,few,CASSPGVQETQYF,TGCGCCAGCAGCCCAGGGGTCCAAGAGACCCAGTACTTC
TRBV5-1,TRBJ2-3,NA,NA,CASSSKGLPTDTQYF,TGCGCCAGCAGCTCCAAGGGACTTCCCACAGATACGCAGTATTTT
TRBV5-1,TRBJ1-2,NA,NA,CASSFEYGYGYTF,TGCGCCAGCAGCTTCGAATACGGCTATGGCTACACCTTC
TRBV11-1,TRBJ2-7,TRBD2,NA,CASSDSGANEQYF,TGTGCCAGCAGCGACAGCGGGGCGAACGAGCAGTACTTC
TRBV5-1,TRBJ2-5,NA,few,CASSFQGETQYF,TGCGCCAGCAGCTTTCAGGGCGAGACCCAGTACTTC
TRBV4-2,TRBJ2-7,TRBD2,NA,CASSRGGSGGAYEQYF,TGTGCCAGCAGCCGGGGAGGTAGCGGGGGGGCCTACGAGCAGTACTTC
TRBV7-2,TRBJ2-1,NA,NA,CASSLVTAGPEQFF,TGTGCCAGCAGCTTAGTTACGGCGGGTCCTGAGCAGTTCTTC
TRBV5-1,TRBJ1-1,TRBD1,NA,CASSSGQGGVDTEAFF,TGCGCCAGCAGCTCCGGACAGGGCGGTGTGGACACTGAAGCTTTCTTT
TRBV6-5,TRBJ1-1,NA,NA,CASSYKGLEAFF,TGTGCCAGCAGTTACAAGGGGCTTGAAGCTTTCTTT
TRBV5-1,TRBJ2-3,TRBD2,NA,CASSLDRLAGYGTQYF,TGCGCCAGCAGCTTGGATCGACTAGCGGGGTATGGTACGCAGTATTTT
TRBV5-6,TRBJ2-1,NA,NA,CASSLSAEQFF,TGTGCCAGCAGCTTGTCCGCGGAGCAGTTCTTC
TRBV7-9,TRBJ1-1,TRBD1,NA,CASSSFRGLIMNTEAFF,TGTGCCAGCAGCTCTTTCAGGGGGCTTATCATGAACACTGAAGCTTTCTTT
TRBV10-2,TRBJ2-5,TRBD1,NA,CASSDRGGYQETQYF,TGCGCCAGCAGTGATAGAGGGGGCTATCAAGAGACCCAGTACTTC
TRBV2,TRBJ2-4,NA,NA,CASSDTGLSAKNIQYF,TGTGCCAGCAGTGATACAGGGTTATCAGCCAAAAACATTCAGTACTTC
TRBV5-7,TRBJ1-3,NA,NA,CASSSPLDSGNTIYF,TGTGCCAGCAGCTCGCCTCTAGACTCTGGAAACACCATATATTTT
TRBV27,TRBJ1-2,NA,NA,CASSLRRAGSGAGGVGGYTF,TGTGCCAGCAGTTTAAGGCGGGCGGGTTCGGGAGCAGGAGGGGTAGGTGGCTACACCTTC
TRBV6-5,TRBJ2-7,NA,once,CASSYSRDSYEQYF,TGTGCCAGCAGTTACTCGCGGGACTCCTACGAGCAGTACTTC
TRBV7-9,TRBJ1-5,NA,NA,CASGTGRPQHF,TGTGCCAGCGGGACTGGGCGGCCCCAGCATTTT
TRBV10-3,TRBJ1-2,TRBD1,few,CAIRQTGAEGYTF,TGTGCCATCAGGCAGACAGGGGCGGAGGGCTACACCTTC
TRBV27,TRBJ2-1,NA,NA,CASSFARDAFEQFF,TGTGCCAGCAGTTTTGCCAGGGATGCGTTTGAGCAGTTCTTC
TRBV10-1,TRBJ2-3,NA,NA,CASTSNRDTQYF,TGCGCCAGCACCTCTAACAGAGATACGCAGTATTTT
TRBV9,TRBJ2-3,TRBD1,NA,CASSVGDRSTDTQYF,TGTGCCAGCAGCGTAGGGGACAGGTCAACAGATACGCAGTATTTT
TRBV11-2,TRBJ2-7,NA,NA,CASSLGRDFTYEQYF,TGTGCCAGCAGCTTGGGCCGGGACTTCACCTACGAGCAGTACTTC
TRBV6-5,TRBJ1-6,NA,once,CASSGGQGNSPLHF,TGTGCCAGCAGCGGCGGCCAGGGAAATTCACCCCTCCACTTT
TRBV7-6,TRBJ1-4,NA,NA,CASSAESSTEKLFF,TGTGCCAGCAGCGCCGAAAGCTCCACGGAAAAACTGTTTTTT
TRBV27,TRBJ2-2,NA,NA,CASGGRTGELFF,TGTGCCAGCGGTGGGCGCACCGGGGAGCTGTTTTTT
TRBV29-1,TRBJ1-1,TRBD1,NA,CSVATNRGTEAFF,TGCAGCGTTGCTACCAACAGGGGGACTGAAGCTTTCTTT
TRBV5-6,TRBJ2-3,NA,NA,CASSSTLHTGFADTQYF,TGTGCCAGCAGCTCGACCCTCCATACAGGGTTCGCAGATACGCAGTATTTT
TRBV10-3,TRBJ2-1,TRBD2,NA,CATRLAPYNEQFF,TGTGCCACGCGACTAGCTCCCTACAATGAGCAGTTCTTC
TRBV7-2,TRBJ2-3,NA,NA,CASSWRRDPGDTQYF,TGTGCCAGCAGCTGGAGACGCGATCCGGGGGATACGCAGTATTTT
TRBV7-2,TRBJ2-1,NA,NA,CASSQALSSYNEQFF,TGTGCCAGCAGCCAAGCCCTTAGCTCCTACAATGAGCAGTTCTTC
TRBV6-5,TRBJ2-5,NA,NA,CATKQGLETQYF,TGTGCCACCAAGCAGGGGTTAGAGACCCAGTACTTC
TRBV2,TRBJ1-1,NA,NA,CASSDTENTEAFF,TGTGCCAGCAGTGATACTGAGAACACTGAAGCTTTCTTT
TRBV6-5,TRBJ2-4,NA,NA,CASSYIRDKNIQYF,TGTGCCAGCAGTTACATCAGGGATAAGAACATTCAGTACTTC
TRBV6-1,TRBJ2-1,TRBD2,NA,CASSEVSGGFYNEQFF,TGTGCCAGCAGTGAAGTGAGCGGGGGGTTCTACAATGAGCAGTTCTTC
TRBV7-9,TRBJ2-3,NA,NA,CASVTDSLITDTQYF,TGTGCCAGCGTGACAGACTCATTAATCACAGATACGCAGTATTTT
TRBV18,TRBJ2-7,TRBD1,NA,CASSPPGQGGYSYEQYF,TGTGCCAGCTCACCACCAGGACAGGGGGGATACTCCTACGAGCAGTACTTC
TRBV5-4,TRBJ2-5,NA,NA,CASSPRDNQETQYF,TGTGCCAGCAGCCCCCGGGACAACCAAGAGACCCAGTACTTC
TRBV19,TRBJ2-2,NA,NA,CASNPSANTGELFF,TGTGCCAGTAACCCAAGCGCGAACACCGGGGAGCTGTTTTTT
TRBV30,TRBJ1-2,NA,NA,CAWSGDQGKLGYTF,TGTGCCTGGAGTGGAGATCAGGGGAAACTTGGCTACACCTTC